This T cell receptor beta chain was obtained from a study of blood T cell repertoires in COVID-19. The overall study: T cells, B-cell-depleted T cells, or PBMCs provided the cDNA or gDNA that served as material.

Participants were aged about 18 to 89 years from approximately 24 US areas. Participants' own reports of clinical history determined their cohort assignment. From germline, CDR1 is SSHAT and CDR2 FNYEAQ (reference sequence). CDR3 length equals 15 residues. Trimming at V came to 5 bases and at J to 5 bases, leaving 6 bases not matched to a gene. Sequencing was performed with immunoSEQ multiplex PCR; in TCRdb, only in-frame clones are kept and a portion is missing. Of 270,000 or so clones in the sample, over 80% were seen once. This receptor was taken from a young woman with acute COVID-19. The chain couples TRBV7-7 to TRBJ2-5, with 12 bases fitting TRBD2. Material: PBMCs or T cells enriched from blood (not recorded which). For the CDR3, the DNA is TGTGCCAGCAGCCGGGGACTAGCGGGTTGGGAGACCCAGTACTTC. The encoded protein is CASSRGLAGWETQYF.